This entry features one TCR beta chain sequence. Per the germline V gene, CDR1 is LNHDA and CDR2 is SQIVND (reference sequence). V was shortened by 6 bases and J by 2 bases, with 19 bases between the two germline ends. The CDR3 has 16 residues. Here immunoSEQ multiplex PCR was the method, and the copy in TCRdb shows in-frame clones only, minus some. The sample lists about 610,000 clones; approximately 96% were seen once. Positive CCR7 selection of CD45RO-negative cells yielded the naive CD8 cells, and terminally differentiated effector memory CD45RA+ cells were excluded. The sample belongs to a study of shared clonotypes between healthy human individuals.

This clonotype was obtained from a woman in her twenties or thirties in good health. The rearrangement links TRBV19 to TRBJ1-2; no clear D gene. Sequencing used naive CD8+ T cells sorted from blood. The CDR3 loop is CASSLPREGINYGYTF. The CDR3 DNA reads TGTGCCAGTAGCCTCCCCCGGGAAGGGATCAACTATGGCTACACCTTC.